The TCR beta chain under discussion was sequenced for a study of blood T cell repertoires in COVID-19. Looking at the study overall: The cDNA or gDNA used as material had been derived from T cells, B-cell-depleted T cells, or PBMCs.

Here immunoSEQ multiplex PCR was the method, and the copy in TCRdb shows in-frame clones only, minus some. This table holds about 200,000 clones, around 90% found once. This CDR3 contains 15 residues. Trimming cost V 5 bases and J 0 bases; bases outside gene matches: 2. Germline V CDR1 and CDR2: LNHDA, SQIVND (reference sequence). The participants were between about 18 and 90 years old and came from some 23 US areas. Self-reported history from a screening survey and questionnaire set each donor's cohort. The receptor was isolated from a woman aged 25 to 39 who had recovered from COVID-19. Specimen: PBMCs or T cells enriched from blood (not recorded which). V and J are TRBV19 and TRBJ2-2; 8 bases map to TRBD1. For the CDR3, the DNA is TGTGCCAGTAGTGACAGGGGTCCGAACACCGGGGAGCTGTTTTTT. Encoded protein: CASSDRGPNTGELFF.